These 31 T cell receptor beta chains originate from one sample sequenced in a study of Graves' ophthalmopathy and Graves' hyperthyroidism. Amplification from RNA transcripts yielded the TCR beta CDR3 regions. First-round RT-PCR used HTBI primers; second-round multiplex PCR followed. TCRdb analysed the multiplex PCR reads with MiXCR anew, one entry per CDR3 protein. In the table there are almost 750,000 distinct CDR3 sequences, around 40% of which are singletons. The sequenced material came from peripheral blood. These receptors were taken from an adult man with Graves' ophthalmopathy.

This clonotype was detected many times. The rearrangement joins TRBV10-3 to TRBJ1-5, with D uncertain. The germline CDR1 and CDR2 sequences are ENHRY and SYGVKD. The CDR3 spans 13 residues. Trimming left V 8 bases short and J 0 bases short, with 8 bases between. The CDR3 coding sequence is TGTGCCATCGGGGAGAGTAGCAATCAGCCCCAGCATTTT. Translation: CAIGESSNQPQHF.

On this clonotype: Given a much more abundant clone one base away, this may be a read error. The chain is built from TRBV11-2 and TRBJ1-5; 9 bases match TRBD1. The trim removed 5 bases at V and 6 bases at J, leaving 11 bases unmatched. Looked up from germline, CDR1 is SGHAT and CDR2 is FQNNGV. The CDR3 spans 16 residues. The CDR3 region has the DNA TGTGCCAGCAGCGGGCCCGGGACAGGGATGAGTCAGCCCCAGCATTTT. Translating it yields CASSGPGTGMSQPQHF.

Comment on this clonotype: This clone may be a read error of a much larger clone one base away. This chain links TRBV24-1 with TRBJ2-5; weak D call: TRBD1 (5 bases). Germline-derived CDR1 and CDR2 are KGHDR and SFDVKD. This CDR3 has 15 residues. Deletions cut 3 bases from V and 5 bases from J, with 15 bases between. The CDR3 DNA follows: TGTGCCACCAGTGATCTGCGGACAAGGGGCGAGACCCAGTACTTC. Amino acids: CATSDLRTRGETQYF.

This clonotype was counted many times. The chain joins TRBV10-3 to TRBJ1-6; 7 bases align to TRBD1. Germline CDR1 reads ENHRY; CDR2 reads SYGVKD. Trimming removed 6 bases from V and 7 bases from J; junction bases left unmatched: 6. The length of the CDR3 is 14 residues. This CDR3 is CAIRETGKNSPLHF. DNA of the CDR3: TGTGCCATCAGGGAGACAGGGAAGAATTCACCCCTCCACTTT.

A word on this clonotype: A much larger clone lies a single base off, so this may be a read error. The chain is built from TRBV15 and TRBJ1-1; unclear D gene. V was cut by 3 bases and J by 8 bases, with 22 bases left in between. The CDR3 length is 16 residues. CDR1 LNHNV and CDR2 YYDKDF come from the germline V gene (reference sequence). CDR3 sequence: CATSSSAPSWGIEAFF. The CDR3 nucleotides read TGTGCCACCAGCAGCTCAGCCCCCTCCTGGGGTATAGAAGCTTTCTTT.

V gene TRBV5-8 combines with J gene TRBJ2-7, with D possibly matching TRBD2 (5 bases). Germline V lookup: CDR1 SGHTS, CDR2 YDEGEE. Between the trimmed V and J ends, which lost 0 bases and 2 bases, there was a span of 12 bases. There are 15 residues in the CDR3. The CDR3 nucleotides are TGTGCCAGCAGCTTGGGGGCTAGCCCGGCCTACGAGCAGTACTTC. Its protein product is CASSLGASPAYEQYF.

This clonotype was detected ten times or more. J is TRBJ2-7 and V is TRBV10-3; 9 bases map to TRBD1. V lost 11 bases, J lost 3 bases, and 5 bases stayed unmatched. Germline CDR1 reads ENHRY; CDR2 reads SYGVKD. The CDR3 is 12 residues long. CDR3 nucleotides: TGTGCCTTTCCGGGACAGGGCTACGAGCAGTACTTC. This codes for CAFPGQGYEQYF.

A few counts support this clonotype. CDR3: CASSFLTTATNEKLFF. The CDR3 DNA follows: TGTGCCAGCAGTTTTCTTACAACGGCTACAAATGAAAAACTGTTTTTT. The chain joins TRBV7-8 to TRBJ1-4; D gene unclear. The CDR3 sequence is 16 residues long. CDR1 and CDR2 from the germline V gene are SGHVS and FQNEAQ. Trimming stripped 6 bases from V and 5 bases from J, with 19 bases between.

This clonotype has ten or more counts. This CDR3 reads CAAQGAAYEQYF. In DNA form, the CDR3 reads TGTGCCGCACAGGGGGCCGCCTACGAGCAGTACTTC. The V gene is TRBV10-3, the J gene TRBJ2-7, with 9 nucleotides matching TRBD1. Trimming removed 11 bases from V and 2 bases from J; junction bases left unmatched: 4. Germline V lookup: CDR1 ENHRY, CDR2 SYGVKD. The CDR3 is 12 residues long.

About this clonotype: Possible read error: a much larger clone is one base away. The chain combines TRBV25-1 with TRBJ2-7, with 9 bases lining up with TRBD1. Germline values: CDR1 MGHDK, CDR2 SYGVNS. Trimming removed 6 bases from V and 5 bases from J; junction bases left unmatched: 11. The CDR3 sequence is 15 residues long. The CDR3 DNA follows: TGTGCCAGCAGGGTTTGGGACAGGGTTTCCCACGAGCAGTACTTC. As protein: CASRVWDRVSHEQYF.

There are many counts of this clonotype. The chain is built from TRBV29-1 and TRBJ1-6, with 9 bases fitting TRBD1. Germline assignment: CDR1 SQVTM and CDR2 ANQGSEA. The length of the CDR3 is 14 residues. J lost 10 bases, V lost 4 bases, and 8 bases had no gene match. The CDR3 here is CSVGGGTGNSPLHF. The CDR3 coding sequence is TGCAGCGTTGGGGGGGGGACAGGGAACTCACCCCTCCACTTT.

This clonotype was observed many times. The chain employs TRBV5-8 and TRBJ1-6; D unresolved. The CDR3 runs 15 residues. Germline lookup yields CDR1 SGHTS and CDR2 YDEGEE. V dropped 6 bases and J dropped 5 bases, with 15 bases sitting between them. The CDR3 here is CASTRGGRDNSPLHF. The CDR3 DNA is TGTGCCAGCACCAGAGGTGGACGGGATAATTCACCCCTCCACTTT.

This clonotype was seen repeatedly, ten times or more. The chain couples TRBV15 to TRBJ1-2; TRBD1 aligns across 11 bases. The J segment lost 5 bases and the V segment lost 4 bases, leaving 9 bases of the junction unmatched. The CDR3 loop spans 16 amino acids. Germline V gene sequence: CDR1 LNHNV, CDR2 YYDKDF (reference sequence). This CDR3 reads CATSKSGQGAGYGYTF. The CDR3, as DNA: TGTGCCACCAGCAAATCCGGACAGGGGGCAGGGTATGGCTACACCTTC.

This clonotype was detected many times. V and J are TRBV7-9 and TRBJ2-5, with TRBD1 identical over 8 bases. Germline loops: CDR1 SEHNR, CDR2 FQNEAQ (reference sequence). Trimming cost V 0 bases and J 5 bases; bases outside gene matches: 14. This CDR3 region has 18 residues. CDR3 sequence: CASSLARGAGGFGETQYF. The CDR3, as DNA: TGTGCCAGCAGCTTAGCGAGAGGAGCAGGGGGCTTCGGTGAGACCCAGTACTTC.

The table lists this clonotype with a few counts. J is TRBJ2-7 and V is TRBV7-9; D possibly corresponds to TRBD2 (7 bases). Germline V gene data show CDR1 as SEHNR and CDR2 as FQNEAQ (reference sequence). The CDR3 covers 15 residues. V gave up 1 base and J gave up 5 bases, with 15 bases separating them. CDR3 DNA sequence: TGTGCCAGCAGCTTAGGAGGGGGGGGCTTCGACGAGCAGTACTTC. Its protein is CASSLGGGGFDEQYF.

In the case of this clonotype: A much larger clone is a single base away; this may be a read error. The rearrangement links TRBV2 to TRBJ2-7; D remains unclear. The germline V gene has CDR1 SNHLY and CDR2 FYNNEI. The length of the CDR3 is 14 residues. This chain's CDR3 is CTSSRTPKGLEQYF. CDR3 nucleotide sequence: TGTACCAGCAGTCGTACCCCGAAAGGGCTCGAGCAGTACTTC.

This clonotype was observed a single time. This chain uses TRBV5-4 with TRBJ1-1; D perhaps matches TRBD1 (5 bases). Germline V gene data show CDR1 as SGHNT and CDR2 as YYREEE (reference sequence). Trimming removed 4 bases at V and 1 base at J, with 14 bases between. There are 15 residues in the CDR3. The CDR3 DNA follows: TGTGCCAGCAGCCCCTCTCCTACAGGGAACACTGAAGCTTTCTTT. Protein product: CASSPSPTGNTEAFF.

The chain combines TRBV7-9 with TRBJ1-2, with 9 bases identical to TRBD1. CDR3 length: 15 residues. Trimming cost V 1 base and J 6 bases; bases outside gene matches: 6. From germline, CDR1 is SEHNR and CDR2 FQNEAQ (reference sequence). In DNA form, the CDR3 reads TGTGCCAGCAGCTTAGTAAGGACAGGGGAAGATGGCTACACCTTC. It specifies CASSLVRTGEDGYTF.

A few counts support this clonotype. The rearrangement links TRBV19 to TRBJ1-2; no definite D call. Germline V gene sequence: CDR1 LNHDA, CDR2 SQIVND (reference sequence). The germline V and J ends were trimmed by 3 bases and 8 bases, with 13 bases remaining between them. The CDR3 spans 13 residues. The CDR3 DNA reads as TGTGCCAGTAGTATTTCAAGGGTAGGCGGCTACACCTTC. Amino acids: CASSISRVGGYTF.

On this clonotype itself: A much larger clone sits a single nucleotide away, making a read error possible. The rearrangement joins TRBV7-9 to TRBJ2-5; 7 nucleotides agree with TRBD1. Germline V gene lookup returns CDR1 SEHNR and CDR2 FQNEAQ (reference sequence). The CDR3 runs to 15 residues. Losses at the gene ends were 5 bases for V and 4 bases for J; bases not matched to a gene: 10. CDR3 DNA: TGTGCCAGCAGCGTAAAGACAGGGTCCGTAGAGACCCAGTACTTC. It specifies CASSVKTGSVETQYF.

This clonotype was seen more than once but under ten times. This rearrangement joins TRBV7-2 to TRBJ1-1; D may be TRBD1 (5 bases). Germline-derived CDR1 and CDR2 are SGHTA and FQGNSA. The CDR3 totals 15 residues. The ends were cut back, 6 bases at V and 6 bases at J, with 20 bases in the middle. The chain's CDR3 is CASSRRAANSAEAFF. The CDR3 DNA sequence: TGTGCCAGCAGTCGCAGGGCCGCAAACAGCGCTGAAGCTTTCTTT.

This clonotype was observed a handful of times. This chain links TRBV4-3 with TRBJ1-6, with 8 bases fitting TRBD1. CDR1 is LGHNA and CDR2 is YSLEER in the germline V gene. V shed 1 base, J shed 10 bases, and the junction held 6 bases outside the gene matches. This CDR3 region has 15 residues. The CDR3 sequence is CASSQVPDRDSPLHF. The DNA of the CDR3 is TGCGCCAGCAGCCAAGTCCCGGACAGGGACTCACCCCTCCACTTT.

This clonotype was counted many times. V gene TRBV12-3 or TRBV12-4 combines with J gene TRBJ2-5, with 9 bases that match TRBD1. This CDR3 is 14 amino acids long. Germline trimming cut 6 bases from V and 2 bases from J; bases unmatched to any gene: 4. CDR3 amino acids: CASSTDRGQETQYF. CDR3 nucleotide sequence: TGTGCCAGCAGCACCGACAGGGGGCAAGAGACCCAGTACTTC.

The chain links TRBV7-2 to TRBJ1-6; no reliable D call. Germline CDR1 SGHTA, CDR2 FQGNSA. CDR3 length equals 19 residues. Trimming shortened V by 0 bases and J by 9 bases, and 24 bases separated the two germline ends. The chain's CDR3 is CASSLAPGGGRGLTSPLHF. CDR3 sequence (DNA): TGTGCCAGCAGCTTAGCTCCCGGAGGCGGGCGGGGTTTGACTTCACCCCTCCACTTT.

V and J are TRBV7-9 and TRBJ1-1; 7 bases fit TRBD1. Germline V gives CDR1 SEHNR, CDR2 FQNEAQ (reference sequence). V shed 4 bases and J 3 bases; nucleotides not matched to a gene: 11. The CDR3 length is 16 residues. CDR3 region: CASSSGGGQPDTEAFF. The CDR3 DNA reads TGTGCCAGCAGCTCGGGAGGGGGACAGCCGGACACTGAAGCTTTCTTT.

The rearrangement links TRBV15 to TRBJ1-2; 7 nucleotides align to TRBD1. With 3 bases clipped from V and 3 bases from J, the junction kept 13 bases outside the gene matches. Germline lookup yields CDR1 LNHNV and CDR2 YYDKDF (reference sequence). This CDR3 comprises 17 residues. CDR3 region: CATSSGGPQGLDYGYTF. The CDR3 region has the DNA TGTGCCACCAGCAGCGGAGGACCACAGGGGTTAGACTATGGCTACACCTTC.

This chain connects TRBV6-5 to TRBJ2-7; D tentatively reads TRBD1 or TRBD2 (6 bases each). Germline-derived CDR1 and CDR2 are MNHEY and SVGAGI. V was cut by 4 bases and J by 3 bases, with 13 bases left in between. The CDR3 is 14 amino acids. Here the CDR3 DNA reads TGTGCCAGCAGTTGGGGGCGGGGTCACTACGAGCAGTACTTC. This sequence encodes CASSWGRGHYEQYF.

This chain connects TRBV10-3 to TRBJ2-7, with 10 bases aligning to TRBD1. Trimming cost V 10 bases and J 1 base; bases outside gene matches: 13. The germline V gene encodes CDR1 ENHRY and CDR2 SYGVKD. The CDR3 totals 16 residues. The CDR3 spells CASRFSTGGVSYEQYF. In DNA form, the CDR3 reads TGTGCCAGCAGGTTCTCGACAGGGGGCGTATCCTACGAGCAGTACTTC.

The chain links TRBV15 to TRBJ2-5; D may be TRBD2 (6 bases). The CDR3 sequence is 14 residues long. Trimming removed 3 bases from V and 4 bases from J, with 12 bases in between. The germline gives CDR1 LNHNV, CDR2 YYDKDF (reference sequence). Here the CDR3 DNA reads TGTGCCACCAGCAGCTGGGGGGAGGCAGAGACCCAGTACTTC. The encoded protein is CATSSWGEAETQYF.

Comments on this clonotype: One end of the junction fails to match germline, which may point to a read error. The chain recombines TRBV10-3 with TRBJ1-1, with D possibly matching TRBD1 (6 bases). The CDR3 runs 15 residues. Germline loops: CDR1 ENHRY, CDR2 SYGVKD. The CDR3 nucleotides are TGTGCCAGCAGTGTGTTGGGGGCGCGGAACACTGAAGCTTTCTTT. Translation: CASSVLGARNTEAFF.

J is TRBJ2-3 and V is TRBV7-2; 14 nucleotides match TRBD2. Unmatched junction bases numbered 7, after V lost 4 bases and J lost 4 bases. The CDR3 is made up of 17 amino acids. Germline V gives CDR1 SGHTA, CDR2 FQGNSA. In DNA, the CDR3 is TGTGCCAGCAGCTCCGGGACTAGCGGGAGCAGGGCAGATACGCAGTATTTT. As protein: CASSSGTSGSRADTQYF. Full variable domain (remainder filled in from reference TRBV7-2 and TRBJ2-3): GAGVSQSPSNKVTEKGKDVELRCDPISGHTALYWYRQSLGQGLEFLIYFQGNSAPDKSGLPSDRFSAERTGGSVSTLTIQRTQQEDSAVYLCASSSGTSGSRADTQYFGPGTRLTVL.